This TCR beta chain is from a study of T cell responses to AZD1222 COVID-19 vaccine. Study-wide results and limits: Most donors were white British and more were female, and clonal diversity was possibly underestimated. Unmutated variant regions reportedly attract nearly half of all spike-specific TCRs. Repertoire sampling occurred only after the peak T cell response.

Points on this clone: Antigen unknown.

CDR3 size: 14 residues. Trimming cost V 1 base and J 0 bases, with 7 bases left between them. The germline gives CDR1 SGHRS, CDR2 YFSETQ. The assay was immunoSEQ multiplex PCR, and TCRdb's table has in-frame clones only and misses some. The sample contains some 130,000 clones, under 90% of which appear only once. This rearrangement joins TRBV5-1 to TRBJ1-1; D is unclear. Sequenced here: peripheral blood, sampled on day 0 of AZD1222 vaccination. This TCR was sampled from an adult in good health. This chain's CDR3 is CASSLNTVNTEAFF. In nucleotides, the CDR3 is TGCGCCAGCAGCTTGAATACAGTGAACACTGAAGCTTTCTTT.